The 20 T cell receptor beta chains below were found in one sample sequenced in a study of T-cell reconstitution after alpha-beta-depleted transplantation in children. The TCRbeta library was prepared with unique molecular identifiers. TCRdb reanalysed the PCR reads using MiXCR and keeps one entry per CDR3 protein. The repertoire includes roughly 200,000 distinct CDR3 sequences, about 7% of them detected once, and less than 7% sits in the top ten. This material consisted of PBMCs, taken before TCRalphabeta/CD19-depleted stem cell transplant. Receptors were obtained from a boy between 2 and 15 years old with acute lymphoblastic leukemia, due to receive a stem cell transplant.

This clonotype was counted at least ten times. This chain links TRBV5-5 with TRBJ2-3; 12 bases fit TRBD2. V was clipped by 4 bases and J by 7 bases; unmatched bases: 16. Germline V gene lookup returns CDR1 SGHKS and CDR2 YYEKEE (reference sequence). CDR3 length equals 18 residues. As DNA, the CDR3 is TGTGCCAGCAGCCTACCCCAGAATCTAGCGGGGGGGCCAAATACGCAGTATTTT. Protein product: CASSLPQNLAGGPNTQYF.

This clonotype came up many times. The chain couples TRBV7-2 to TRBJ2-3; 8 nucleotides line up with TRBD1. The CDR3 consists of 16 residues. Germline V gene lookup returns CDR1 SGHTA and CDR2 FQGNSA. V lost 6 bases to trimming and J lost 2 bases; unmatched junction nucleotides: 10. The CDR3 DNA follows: TGTGCCAGCAGTTGGACCGGGACAGGCTCCACAGATACGCAGTATTTT. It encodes CASSWTGTGSTDTQYF.

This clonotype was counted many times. CDR3 in amino acids: CASSHSVNYGYTF. The CDR3 DNA reads TGCGCCAGCAGTCATTCAGTTAACTATGGCTACACCTTC. The rearrangement links TRBV5-1 to TRBJ1-2, with no clear D. Deletions cut 5 bases from V and 1 base from J, with 9 bases between. Per the germline V gene, CDR1 is SGHRS and CDR2 is YFSETQ. The CDR3 is 13 residues long.

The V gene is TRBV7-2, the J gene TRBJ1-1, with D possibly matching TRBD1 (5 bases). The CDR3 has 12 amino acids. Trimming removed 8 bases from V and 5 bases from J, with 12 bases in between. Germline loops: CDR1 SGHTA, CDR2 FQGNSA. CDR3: CASGALRTEAFF. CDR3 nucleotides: TGTGCCAGCGGGGCGCTGAGGACTGAAGCTTTCTTT.

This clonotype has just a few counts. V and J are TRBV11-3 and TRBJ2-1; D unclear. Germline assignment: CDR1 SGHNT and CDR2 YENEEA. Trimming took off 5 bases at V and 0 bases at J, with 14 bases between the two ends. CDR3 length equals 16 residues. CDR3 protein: CASSKTGRASYNEQFF. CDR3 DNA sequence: TGTGCCAGCAGCAAAACGGGTCGAGCCTCCTACAATGAGCAGTTCTTC.

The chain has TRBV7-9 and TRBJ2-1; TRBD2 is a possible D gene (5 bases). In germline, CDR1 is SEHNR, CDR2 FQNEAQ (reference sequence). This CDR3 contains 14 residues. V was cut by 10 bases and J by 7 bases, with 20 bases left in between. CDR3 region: CAIGGWSAGNEQFF. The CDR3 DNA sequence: TGTGCCATCGGCGGGTGGTCCGCGGGTAATGAGCAGTTCTTC.

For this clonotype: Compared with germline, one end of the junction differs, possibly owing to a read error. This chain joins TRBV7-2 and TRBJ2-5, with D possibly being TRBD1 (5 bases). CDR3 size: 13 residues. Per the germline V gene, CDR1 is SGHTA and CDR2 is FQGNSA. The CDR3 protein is CDSSLTRGETQYF. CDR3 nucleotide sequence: TGTGACAGCAGCTTAACAAGGGGAGAGACCCAGTACTTC.

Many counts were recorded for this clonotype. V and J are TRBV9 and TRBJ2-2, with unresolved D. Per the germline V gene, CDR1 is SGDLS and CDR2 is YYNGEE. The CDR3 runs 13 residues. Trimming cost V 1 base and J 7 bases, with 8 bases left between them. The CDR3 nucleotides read TGTGCCAGCAGCGTAACGTTGAGCGGGGAGCTGTTTTTT. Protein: CASSVTLSGELFF.

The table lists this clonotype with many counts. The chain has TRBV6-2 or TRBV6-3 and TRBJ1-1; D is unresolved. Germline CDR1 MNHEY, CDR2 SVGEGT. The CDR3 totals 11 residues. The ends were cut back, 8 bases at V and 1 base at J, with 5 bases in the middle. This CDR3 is CASRANTEAFF. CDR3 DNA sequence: TGTGCCAGCCGCGCGAACACTGAAGCTTTCTTT.

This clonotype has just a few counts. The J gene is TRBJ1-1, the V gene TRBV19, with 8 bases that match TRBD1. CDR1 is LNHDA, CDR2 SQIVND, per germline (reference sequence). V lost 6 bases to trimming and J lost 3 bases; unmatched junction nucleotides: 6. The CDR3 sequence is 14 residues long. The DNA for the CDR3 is TGTGCCAGTAGGCAGGGGGCCGTCGACACTGAAGCTTTCTTT. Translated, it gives CASRQGAVDTEAFF.

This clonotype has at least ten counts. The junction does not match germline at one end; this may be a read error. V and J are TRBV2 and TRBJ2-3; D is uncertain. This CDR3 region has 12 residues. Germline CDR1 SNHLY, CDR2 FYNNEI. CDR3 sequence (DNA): TGTGCCAGCAGTGAAAGGGCTGGTCCCAGTATTTTT. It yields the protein CASSERAGPSIF.

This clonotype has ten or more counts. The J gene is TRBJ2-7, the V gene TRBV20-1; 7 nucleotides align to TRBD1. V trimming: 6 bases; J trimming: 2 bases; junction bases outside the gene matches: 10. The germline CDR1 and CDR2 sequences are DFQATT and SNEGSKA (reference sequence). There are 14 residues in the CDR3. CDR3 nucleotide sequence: TGCAGTGCCTACGGGACAGACCGAACCTACGAGCAGTACTTC. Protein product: CSAYGTDRTYEQYF.

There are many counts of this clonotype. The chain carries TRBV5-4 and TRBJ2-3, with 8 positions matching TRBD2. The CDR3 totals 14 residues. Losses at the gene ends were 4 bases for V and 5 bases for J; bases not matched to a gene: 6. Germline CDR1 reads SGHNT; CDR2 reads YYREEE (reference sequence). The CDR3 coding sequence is TGTGCCAGCAGCGGTTCGCTAGCGGGAGATACGCAGTATTTT. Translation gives CASSGSLAGDTQYF.

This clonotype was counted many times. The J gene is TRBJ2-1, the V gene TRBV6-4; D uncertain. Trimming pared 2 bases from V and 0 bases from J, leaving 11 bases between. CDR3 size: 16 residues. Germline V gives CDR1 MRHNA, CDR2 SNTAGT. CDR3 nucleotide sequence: TGTGCCAGCAGTGACAGTTTGACGGGCTCCTACAATGAGCAGTTCTTC. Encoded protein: CASSDSLTGSYNEQFF.

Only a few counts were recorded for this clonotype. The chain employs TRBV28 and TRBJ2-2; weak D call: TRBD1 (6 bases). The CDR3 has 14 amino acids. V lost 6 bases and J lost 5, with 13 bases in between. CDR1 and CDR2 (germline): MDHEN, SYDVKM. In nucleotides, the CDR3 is TGTGCCAGCAGGAGACACAGGGATACCGGGGAGCTGTTTTTT. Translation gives CASRRHRDTGELFF.

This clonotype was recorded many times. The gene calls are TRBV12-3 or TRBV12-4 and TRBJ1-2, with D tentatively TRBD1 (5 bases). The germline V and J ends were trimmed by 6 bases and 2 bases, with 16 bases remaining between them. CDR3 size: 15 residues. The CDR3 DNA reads TGTGCCAGCAGGGTCTTGGGGCAGGCAAACTATGGCTACACCTTC. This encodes CASRVLGQANYGYTF.

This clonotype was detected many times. The CDR3, as DNA: TGTGCCAGCAGTTTAAACAGGGGCACAGATACGCAGTATTTT. Residues: CASSLNRGTDTQYF. The chain has TRBV27 and TRBJ2-3; D may be TRBD1 (6 bases). CDR1 is MNHEY and CDR2 is SMNVEV in the germline V gene (reference sequence). V was pared by 2 bases and J by 1 base, with 7 bases between. CDR3 length equals 14 residues.

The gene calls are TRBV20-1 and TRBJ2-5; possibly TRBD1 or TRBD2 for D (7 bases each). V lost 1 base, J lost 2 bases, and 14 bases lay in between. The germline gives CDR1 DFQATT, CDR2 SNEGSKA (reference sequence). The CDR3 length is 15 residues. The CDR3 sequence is CSARGWEGQQETQYF. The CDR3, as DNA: TGCAGTGCTAGAGGCTGGGAGGGACAGCAAGAGACCCAGTACTTC.

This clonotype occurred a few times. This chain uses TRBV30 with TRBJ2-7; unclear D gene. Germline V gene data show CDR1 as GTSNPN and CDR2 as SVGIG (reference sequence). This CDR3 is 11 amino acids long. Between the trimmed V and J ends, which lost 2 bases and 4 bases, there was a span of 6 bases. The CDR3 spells CAWSLGYEQYF. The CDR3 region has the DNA TGTGCCTGGAGTCTCGGTTACGAGCAGTACTTC. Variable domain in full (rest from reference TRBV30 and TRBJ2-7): SQTIHQWPATLVQPVGSPLSLECTVEGTSNPNLYWYRQAAGRGLQLLFYSVGIGQISSEVPQNLSASRPQDRQFILSSKKLLLSDSGFYLCAWSLGYEQYFGPGTRLTVT.

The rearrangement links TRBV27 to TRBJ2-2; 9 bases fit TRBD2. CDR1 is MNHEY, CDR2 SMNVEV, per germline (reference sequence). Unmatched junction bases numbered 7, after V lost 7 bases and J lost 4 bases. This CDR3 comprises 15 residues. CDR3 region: CASTRAAGGTGELFF. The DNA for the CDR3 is TGTGCCAGCACCCGCGCAGCGGGGGGCACCGGGGAGCTGTTTTTT.